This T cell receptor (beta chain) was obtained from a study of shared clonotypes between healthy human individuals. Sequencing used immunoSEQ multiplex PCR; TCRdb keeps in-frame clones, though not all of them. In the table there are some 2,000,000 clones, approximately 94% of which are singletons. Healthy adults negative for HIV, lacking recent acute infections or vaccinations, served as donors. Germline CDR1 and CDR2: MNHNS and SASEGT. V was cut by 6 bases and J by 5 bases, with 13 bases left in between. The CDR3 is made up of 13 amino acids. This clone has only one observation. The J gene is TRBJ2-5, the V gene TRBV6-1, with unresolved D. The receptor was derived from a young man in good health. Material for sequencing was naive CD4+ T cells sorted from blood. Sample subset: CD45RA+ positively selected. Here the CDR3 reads CASRGLGFETQYF. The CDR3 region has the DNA TGTGCCAGCAGAGGATTGGGATTCGAGACCCAGTACTTC.